This TCR beta chain originates from a study of Ad26.COV2.S vaccination and SARS-CoV-2 variants. Points on this clone: As yet, its antigen is unknown.

Study-wide results and caveats: Substantial breadth in spike-specific CD8+ and CD4+ T cell responses was reportedly seen after vaccination. Vaccine recipients had higher spike-specific TCR breadth than placebo recipients.

Germline V gene sequence: CDR1 SEHNR, CDR2 FQNEAQ (reference sequence). CDR3 length: 17 amino acids. V was trimmed by 3 bases and J by 0 bases, leaving 14 bases between them. Regarding treatment: about 20 received Ad26.COV2.S at low or high dose, single or two shots; about 5 received placebo; per-sample allocation not given. The study sampled participants on day 63 after the first vaccine or placebo injection. Immunization relied on an Ad26 vector, which expressed Wuhan-strain SARS-CoV-2 spike. The method was immunoSEQ multiplex PCR; TCRdb's version includes in-frame clones alone and lacks a portion of them. The data contain about 400,000 clones, roughly 90% of them singletons.

The rearrangement links TRBV7-9 to TRBJ2-2; D might be TRBD2 (6 bases). The receptor was derived from a person aged 18-60 years who received the Ad26.COV2.S COVID-19 vaccine or a placebo. Source: peripheral blood, taken in a trial of Ad26.COV2.S vaccine versus placebo. CDR3 DNA: TGTGCCAGCAGCTTCAAAAGCGGGCAGGCGAACACCGGGGAGCTGTTTTTT. Its protein product is CASSFKSGQANTGELFF.